Each of the 3 T cell receptor beta chains below was sequenced from the same sample in a study of blood T cell repertoires in COVID-19. Profiling relied on immunoSEQ multiplex PCR, and the TCRdb table lists in-frame clones only, not all of them. The sample lists 150,000 or so clones; 75% to 85% were seen once. Sequenced material: PBMCs or T cells enriched from blood (not recorded which). These receptor sequences come from a man aged 45 to 65 who had recovered from COVID-19.

The chain links TRBV28 to TRBJ1-1, with 9 bases that match TRBD1. V lost 6 bases to trimming and J lost 3 bases; unmatched junction nucleotides: 5. Germline CDR1 is MDHEN and CDR2 is SYDVKM. The CDR3 is 14 amino acids. DNA of the CDR3: TGTGCCAGCAGCACAGGGGGCCTGTACACTGAAGCTTTCTTT. Translated, it gives CASSTGGLYTEAFF.

The chain links TRBV5-4 to TRBJ2-1; D ambiguous. CDR3 length: 14 residues. Deletions cut 0 bases from V and 2 bases from J, with 6 bases between. Germline-derived CDR1 and CDR2 are SGHNT and YYREEE (reference sequence). This CDR3 is CASSLDSAYNEQFF. In nucleotides, the CDR3 is TGTGCCAGCAGCTTGGATTCGGCCTACAATGAGCAGTTCTTC.

In its sample, this clone was seen a few times. The chain joins TRBV6-5 to TRBJ2-7; D is perhaps TRBD1 (5 bases). The CDR3 has 12 residues. Trimming removed 9 bases at V and 0 bases at J, with 9 bases between. Germline-derived CDR1 and CDR2 are MNHEY and SVGAGI. The DNA of the CDR3 is TGTGCCAGTTGCAGGGCCTCCTACGAGCAGTACTTC. Translation: CASCRASYEQYF.